The 4 T cell receptor beta chains reported below all come from one sample, sequenced in a study of T cell responses to AZD1222 COVID-19 vaccine. Produced via immunoSEQ multiplex PCR; TCRdb's table is partial and in-frame only. The sample records around 63,000 clones, over 75% being singletons. The material was peripheral blood, obtained on day 0 of AZD1222 vaccination. These receptor sequences come from an adult in good health.

Concerning this clone: Other DNA variants within this sample encode the same CDR3. The rearrangement links TRBV29-1 to TRBJ1-5, with a tentative D call TRBD1 (5 bases). CDR3 length: 12 residues. CDR1 is SQVTM, CDR2 ANQGSEA, per germline. V dropped 4 bases and J dropped 1 base, with 5 bases sitting between them. The CDR3 here is CSVGGSNQPQHF. For the CDR3, the DNA is TGCAGCGTTGGGGGGAGCAATCAGCCCCAGCATTTT.

This clone appeared a single time. This chain links TRBV10-3 with TRBJ2-3, with 10 positions matching TRBD1. Unmatched junction bases numbered 6, after V lost 8 bases and J lost 4 bases. The CDR3 contains 14 residues. CDR1 and CDR2 (germline): ENHRY, SYGVKD. CDR3 sequence: CAIGGQGVADTQYF. As DNA, the CDR3 is TGTGCCATCGGCGGACAGGGGGTGGCAGATACGCAGTATTTT.

The J gene is TRBJ2-3, the V gene TRBV11-2; TRBD2 matches 9 bases. Germline CDR1 and CDR2: SGHAT and FQNNGV. The V segment lost 3 bases and the J segment 1 base; nucleotides outside the gene matches: 8. CDR3 length equals 17 residues. The CDR3 loop is CASSFNKAGGRTDTQYF. The CDR3 DNA sequence: TGTGCCAGCAGCTTCAACAAAGCGGGGGGCCGCACAGATACGCAGTATTTT.

The chain joins TRBV19 to TRBJ1-3; D gene unclear. V lost 3 bases, J lost 0 bases, and 21 bases lay in between. CDR1 and CDR2 from the germline V gene are LNHDA and SQIVND (reference sequence). The CDR3 has 19 amino acids. The DNA of the CDR3 is TGTGCCAGTAGTATCCCGCCTGATAGAGGCAGACACTCTGGAAACACCATATATTTT. Its translation is CASSIPPDRGRHSGNTIYF.